This T cell receptor beta chain was identified in a study of Ad26.COV2.S vaccination and SARS-CoV-2 variants. Findings and caveats of the study: Ad26.COV2.S recipients had broader spike-specific TCRs (P = 0.0014).

V was clipped by 7 bases and J by 13 bases; unmatched bases: 6. The CDR3 contains 10 residues. From germline, CDR1 is GTSNPN and CDR2 SVGIG (reference sequence). This sample's treatment: roughly 18 received Ad26.COV2.S at low or high dose, single or two shots; about 5 received placebo; per-sample allocation not given. Each sample was drawn 63 days after the first injection (of vaccine or placebo). The donor's status was that of an adult aged 18-55 years in Boston. About this clone itself: The antigen remains unidentified.

Only in-frame clones appear in the TCRdb table, and some are missing; sequencing was by immunoSEQ multiplex PCR. The repertoire includes a few hundred thousand clones, around 87% of them detected once, and approximately 3.3% sits in the top ten. The receptor comes from a person between 18 and 59 years old who received the Ad26.COV2.S COVID-19 vaccine or a placebo. The chain has TRBV30 and TRBJ2-1, with TRBD1 matching 8 bases. The starting material was peripheral blood, obtained in a trial of Ad26.COV2.S vaccine versus placebo. As DNA, the CDR3 is TGTGCCTACCTCAGGGGGCGACAGTTCTTC. The encoded protein is CAYLRGRQFF.